The entry that follows covers one TCR beta chain sequence. The antigen it binds to is not known. No base-level quality is on record; no much larger clone is a single base apart. This entry is derived from a study of OX40 agonist ivuxolimab in advanced cancers. Broadly, across the study: Ivuxolimab, which targeted the costimulatory receptor OX40 (CD134), was an agonistic, fully human IgG2 monoclonal antibody. Intravenous ivuxolimab was administered to patients every 2 weeks at six dose levels: 0.01, 0.1, 0.3, 1.5, 3 and 10 mg/kg. Of the approximately 50 dose-escalation patients, hepatocellular carcinoma was present in roughly 19, melanoma in around 15, renal cell carcinoma in 9 and head and neck cancer in 9. The dose-escalation cohort was roughly 80% male with a mean age of about 65 years, ranging from roughly 20 to 80. Patients were allowed to have had prior anti-PD-1, anti-PD-L1 or anti-CTLA-4 therapy, and around 37% of the dose-escalation patients had previously received checkpoint inhibitors. Three dose-escalation patients achieved partial responses, one with hepatocellular carcinoma and two with cutaneous melanoma. The purpose of peripheral TCRbeta sequencing was to test whether ivuxolimab changed TCR sequence diversity and led to clonal T-cell expansion. The monotherapy dose-escalation portion (N = 52 patients) of the phase I ivuxolimab trial is reported in the paper. What the authors observed across the whole study: In the 0.1-3.0 mg/kg groups, partial responders had among the lowest normalized peripheral clonal expansion, particularly in CD8+ T cells. On average, CD8+ T cells showed more expanded clones than CD4+ T cells after ivuxolimab. Which antigens the clonally expanded peripheral T cells were specific for was not determined. Clonal expansion of both CD4+ and CD8+ blood T cells was observed from baseline to week 6 at doses 0.1 to 3.0 mg/kg. Low levels of normalized T-cell clonal expansion were also seen in some patients who did not respond.

CDR1 and CDR2 were assigned from the germline V gene (reference sequence) as SGHKS and YYEKEE. CDR3 length: 15 amino acids, cysteine to phenylalanine. Only CDR3 DNA is held: 45 bases, read in frame from base 1. Trimming costs V 0 bases and J 2 bases, and their ends lie 11 bases apart. Genomic DNA was isolated from the sorted cells so that the TCRbeta CDR3 region could be sequenced. TCRbeta CDR3 regions were sequenced using the immunoSEQ Assay. Entries here come from immuneACCESS through TCRdb and include only in-frame sequences with V and J called. Some clones fail to appear in such tables; in the studies checked, an unresolved V gene covers under half of the shortfall, and the cause of the remainder is unknown. The sample contains about 20,000 clones, 90% to 95% of them found a single time. In total, the top ten clones hold more than 55% of the sample. Patients with a history of autoimmune disease or receiving systemic immunosuppression were excluded from the trial. Peripheral blood for TCR sequencing was drawn from every dose cohort at baseline, at cycle 4 day 1 and at cycle 7 day 1. The samples were taken from a phase I, first-in-human, multicenter, open-label dose-escalation trial of ivuxolimab. Adults with locally advanced or metastatic melanoma, renal cell, hepatocellular, or head and neck squamous cell carcinoma were enrolled in the trial. Before TCR sequencing, CD4+ T cells and CD8+ T cells were sorted from peripheral blood as separate populations.

The sample in question was CD4+ or CD8+ T cells sorted from blood, obtained in a trial of the OX40 agonist ivuxolimab. Rearrangement joined TRBV5-5 to TRBJ1-2, with no D gene named confidently. The clonotype comes from an adult with an advanced solid tumor such as melanoma, head and neck, liver or kidney cancer. The sequence in DNA is TGTGCCAGCAGCTTGGGGCAGACGGAGAACTATGGCTACACCTTC. This sequence encodes CASSLGQTENYGYTF. The full variable domain, completed from the reference TRBV5-5 and TRBJ1-2 proteins outside the CDR3, reads DAGVTQSPTHLIKTRGQQVTLRCSPISGHKSVSWYQQVLGQGPQFIFQYYEKEERGRGNFPDRFSARQFPNYSSELNVNALLLGDSALYLCASSLGQTENYGYTFGSGTRLTVV.